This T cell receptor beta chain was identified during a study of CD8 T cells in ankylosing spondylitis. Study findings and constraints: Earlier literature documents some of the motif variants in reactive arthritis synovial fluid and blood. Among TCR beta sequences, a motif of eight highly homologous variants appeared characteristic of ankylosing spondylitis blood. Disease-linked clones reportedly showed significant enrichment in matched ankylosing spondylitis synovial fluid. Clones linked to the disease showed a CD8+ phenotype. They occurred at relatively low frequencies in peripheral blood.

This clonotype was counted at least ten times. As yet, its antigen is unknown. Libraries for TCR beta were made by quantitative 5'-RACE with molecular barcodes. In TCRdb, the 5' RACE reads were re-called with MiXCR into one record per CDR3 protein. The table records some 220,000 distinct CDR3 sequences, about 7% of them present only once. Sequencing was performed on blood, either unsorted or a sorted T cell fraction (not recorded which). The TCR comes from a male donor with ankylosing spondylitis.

CDR3 in amino acids: CASSQDPSPTDTQYF. The CDR3 nucleotides read TGCGCCAGCAGCCAAGATCCAAGCCCCACAGATACGCAGTATTTT. This chain uses TRBV4-3 with TRBJ2-3; D unclear. V lost 0 bases, J lost 2 bases, and 9 bases lay in between. The CDR3 covers 15 residues. Germline V gene data show CDR1 as LGHNA and CDR2 as YSLEER.